One and the same sample provided the 32 T cell receptor beta chains below, sequenced in a study of T cells in Graves' hyperthyroidism and ophthalmopathy. The CDR3 regions of TCR beta were amplified from RNA transcripts. A set of HTBI primers served as the primers for a first-round RT-PCR of the TCR CDR3. In TCRdb, the multiplex PCR reads were re-called with MiXCR into one record per CDR3 protein. The data hold 150,000 to 200,000 distinct CDR3 sequences, with about 9.4% observed a single time. The sequenced sample consisted of blood. Source of these receptors: a woman aged 18-35 years with Graves' hyperthyroidism that later progressed to Graves' ophthalmopathy.

This clonotype appeared a few times. Just one base apart from a much larger clone, this may be a read error. This chain connects TRBV20-1 to TRBJ2-2; either TRBD1 or TRBD2 may supply D (6 bases each). Per germline, CDR1 DFQATT and CDR2 SNEGSKA (reference sequence). The CDR3 loop spans 17 amino acids. The CDR3 is CSARDGGTYPNTGELSF. CDR3 nucleotides: TGCAGTGCTAGAGATGGGGGGACATATCCGAACACCGGGGAGCTGTCTTTT.

Ten or more counts support this clonotype. The chain couples TRBV6-1 to TRBJ2-1; TRBD1 matches at 7 bases. Unmatched junction bases numbered 0, after V lost 1 base and J lost 3 bases. Germline CDR1 is MNHNS and CDR2 is SASEGT. This CDR3 comprises 14 residues. In DNA, the CDR3 is TGTGCCAGCAGTGAAGGGGACAGCTACAATGAGCAGTTCTTC. Protein sequence: CASSEGDSYNEQFF.

Ten or more counts support this clonotype. The chain is built from TRBV7-9 and TRBJ2-5; 7 nucleotides agree with TRBD2. Looked up from germline, CDR1 is SEHNR and CDR2 is FQNEAQ (reference sequence). The CDR3 has 14 amino acids. The ends lost 4 bases at V and 5 bases at J; junction bases unmatched: 7. The CDR3 DNA follows: TGTGCCAGCAGCTCCGGCGGGAGAGGGGAGACCCAGTACTTC. Its translation: CASSSGGRGETQYF.

The table lists this clonotype with many counts. V gene TRBV3-1 combines with J gene TRBJ2-1; D ambiguous. The V gene lost 0 bases and the J gene lost 10 bases, with 13 bases spanning the gap. CDR1 is LGHDT, CDR2 YNNKEL, per germline (reference sequence). The CDR3 is made up of 14 amino acids. CDR3 in DNA: TGTGCCAGCAGCCAAGAGGCTACCCCCAGGGAGCAGTTCTTC. This codes for CASSQEATPREQFF.

At least ten counts were recorded for this clonotype. This chain uses TRBV3-1 with TRBJ2-7; D is undetermined. The CDR3 is made up of 13 amino acids. Germline V gene lookup returns CDR1 LGHDT and CDR2 YNNKEL (reference sequence). V was pared by 3 bases and J by 3 bases, with 9 bases between. The DNA for the CDR3 is TGTGCCAGCAGCCAGAGAGGCAACTACGAGCAGTACTTC. Its protein product is CASSQRGNYEQYF.

In its sample, this clonotype was seen many times. The chain combines TRBV6-2 or TRBV6-3 with TRBJ2-4; 7 nucleotides match TRBD1. This CDR3 spans 16 amino acids. V lost 6 bases to trimming and J lost 0 bases; unmatched junction nucleotides: 8. In germline, CDR1 is MNHEY, CDR2 SVGEGT. CDR3 sequence reads: CASSPGTVLAKNIQYF. The CDR3 DNA follows: TGTGCCAGCAGCCCTGGGACAGTACTAGCCAAAAACATTCAGTACTTC.

The chain is built from TRBV15 and TRBJ2-7; 9 nucleotides line up with TRBD2. Germline V gene sequence: CDR1 LNHNV, CDR2 YYDKDF (reference sequence). The CDR3 has 15 amino acids. After removal of 3 bases from V and 3 bases from J, the junction contained 6 bases not matched to a gene. DNA for the CDR3: TGTGCCACCAGCAGTCGGGCTAGCGGGGACTACGAGCAGTACTTC. This encodes CATSSRASGDYEQYF.

The chain uses TRBV6-1 and TRBJ2-2, with 9 bases matching TRBD2. This CDR3 region has 15 residues. In germline, CDR1 is MNHNS, CDR2 SASEGT. V lost 6 bases, J lost 5 bases, and 7 bases stayed unmatched. CDR3 DNA: TGTGCCAGCAGAGGGAGCGGGAGGCGGACCGGGGAGCTGTTTTTT. The encoded protein is CASRGSGRRTGELFF.

The V and J genes are TRBV7-9 and TRBJ2-7, with D perhaps being TRBD1 or TRBD2 (6 bases each). Germline lookup yields CDR1 SEHNR and CDR2 FQNEAQ (reference sequence). The CDR3 spans 13 residues. Between the trimmed V and J ends, which lost 4 bases and 5 bases, there was a span of 12 bases. The CDR3 nucleotides are TGTGCCAGCAGCTCATGGGGGGCTAACGAGCAGTACTTC. Residues: CASSSWGANEQYF.

This clonotype was found many times. The chain combines TRBV30 with TRBJ2-1, with D uncertain. Germline lookup yields CDR1 GTSNPN and CDR2 SVGIG (reference sequence). The germline V and J ends were trimmed by 0 bases and 3 bases, with 6 bases remaining between them. The CDR3 contains 13 residues. The CDR3 DNA is TGTGCCTGGAGTGTCGCTAGCTACAATGAGCAGTTCTTC. This codes for CAWSVASYNEQFF.

This clonotype came up many times. V usage is TRBV6-1 and J usage is TRBJ1-4; TRBD1 might be the D (5 bases). CDR1 MNHNS and CDR2 SASEGT come from the germline V gene. This CDR3 is built from 15 residues. Trimming removed 3 bases at V and 0 bases at J, with 8 bases between. DNA of the CDR3: TGTGCCAGCAGTGAGACGACAGCAACTAATGAAAAACTGTTTTTT. Translation gives CASSETTATNEKLFF.

This clonotype has at least ten counts. This rearrangement joins TRBV10-3 to TRBJ2-1, with 7 bases fitting TRBD2. CDR3 length equals 17 residues. V gave up 0 bases and J gave up 5 bases; unmatched junction bases: 10. Germline CDR1 and CDR2: ENHRY and SYGVKD. In nucleotides, the CDR3 is TGTGCCATCAGTGAGTCAGGTGGGGTAGCGGGTGACAATGAGCAGTTCTTC. Residues: CAISESGGVAGDNEQFF.

As concerns this clonotype: Being one base from a much bigger clone, this may be a read error. The chain couples TRBV10-3 to TRBJ2-3, with 9 bases aligning to TRBD1. CDR1 and CDR2 (germline): ENHRY, SYGVKD. This CDR3 has 16 amino acids. CDR3 sequence (DNA): TGTGGCATCAGTGCCAGGGACAGGGCTAGCACAGATACGCAGTATTTT. Protein sequence: CGISARDRASTDTQYF.

V gene TRBV29-1 combines with J gene TRBJ2-3; D is unclear. V was cut by 4 bases and J by 2 bases, with 7 bases left in between. This CDR3 comprises 12 residues. Germline-derived CDR1 and CDR2 are SQVTM and ANQGSEA. The CDR3 sequence: CSVGEFTDTQYF. The CDR3 DNA is TGCAGCGTTGGAGAGTTCACAGATACGCAGTATTTT.

The CDR3 DNA is TGTGCCAGCAGCCCCCATAGGTTGGGCCCGAGGGATGAGCAGTTCTTC. This translates into CASSPHRLGPRDEQFF. The chain is built from TRBV7-3 and TRBJ2-1, with a weak D call TRBD2 (5 bases). Trimming removed 5 bases from V and 8 bases from J, with 22 bases in between. Germline assignment: CDR1 SGHTA and CDR2 FQGTGA. The CDR3 length is 16 residues.

In its sample, this clonotype was seen many times. This chain links TRBV7-9 with TRBJ2-1; D uncertain. V lost 4 bases to trimming and J lost 11 bases, with 9 bases between them. The germline gives CDR1 SEHNR, CDR2 FQNEAQ (reference sequence). The CDR3 is made up of 11 amino acids. The CDR3 spells CASSSGFKQFF. DNA of the CDR3: TGTGCCAGCAGCTCTGGGTTTAAGCAGTTCTTC.

This clonotype was found many times. V is TRBV30 and J is TRBJ2-1, with unresolved D. The CDR3 consists of 13 residues. The V gene's germline CDR1 is GTSNPN and CDR2 SVGIG (reference sequence). The germline V and J ends were trimmed by 2 bases and 7 bases, with 12 bases remaining between them. CDR3 nucleotides: TGTGCCTGGAGTATAATCCTGGGAAATGAGCAGTTCTTC. It specifies CAWSIILGNEQFF.

In its sample, this clonotype was seen many times. The gene calls are TRBV7-8 and TRBJ1-1; D is possibly TRBD1 (5 bases). Trimming removed 1 base at V and 5 bases at J, with 14 bases between. The CDR3 is 15 residues long. Per the germline V gene, CDR1 is SGHVS and CDR2 is FQNEAQ. CDR3 residues: CASSLGAGFRTEAFF. The CDR3, as DNA: TGTGCCAGCAGCTTAGGTGCAGGGTTTAGGACTGAAGCTTTCTTT.

V and J are TRBV2 and TRBJ2-1; 8 bases agree with TRBD2. Germline assignment: CDR1 SNHLY and CDR2 FYNNEI. V lost 5 bases, J lost 9 bases, and 18 bases stayed unmatched. The CDR3 has 17 amino acids. The CDR3 loop reads CASSYGRLAGGATEQFF. CDR3 sequence (DNA): TGTGCCAGCAGTTATGGGAGGCTAGCGGGCGGAGCAACTGAGCAGTTCTTC.

The sample holds many counts of this clonotype. The rearrangement joins TRBV20-1 to TRBJ2-1; D unresolved. In germline, CDR1 is DFQATT, CDR2 SNEGSKA (reference sequence). CDR3 length equals 12 residues. V gave up 6 bases and J gave up 7 bases, with 13 bases separating them. The CDR3 spells CSAVKLGNEQFF. The CDR3 nucleotides are TGCAGTGCGGTGAAATTAGGGAATGAGCAGTTCTTC.

A few counts support this clonotype. This chain joins TRBV25-1 and TRBJ1-3; D is unresolved. The CDR3 is 14 residues long. V was clipped by 5 bases and J by 0 bases, with 8 bases between them. CDR1 and CDR2 from the germline V gene are MGHDK and SYGVNS. In DNA form, the CDR3 reads TGTGCCAGCAGTAGGACTGGCTCTGGAAACACCATATATTTT. The encoded protein is CASSRTGSGNTIYF.

This clonotype appeared many times. V and J are TRBV12-3 or TRBV12-4 and TRBJ1-2, with TRBD1 identical over 8 bases. J gave up 2 bases and V 4 bases, and 3 bases lay outside the gene matches. The CDR3 contains 14 residues. The CDR3 is CASSSDRVNYGYTF. The CDR3, as DNA: TGTGCCAGCAGTTCGGACAGGGTCAACTATGGCTACACCTTC.

This clonotype was counted ten times or more. The genes are TRBV12-3 or TRBV12-4 and TRBJ1-1, with a tentative D call TRBD1 (5 bases). Trimming stripped 2 bases from V and 7 bases from J, with 14 bases between. This CDR3 is built from 14 residues. As DNA, the CDR3 is TGTGCCAGCAGTTTACAGGGAGCGGGTAGTGAAGCTTTCTTT. The encoded protein is CASSLQGAGSEAFF.

To note about this clonotype: Since a much larger clone is just one base distant, this may be a read error. Since no conserved phenylalanine or tryptophan closes the CDR3, a read error is the likely cause. The chain employs TRBV12-3 or TRBV12-4 and TRBJ1-6; no clear D gene. With 7 bases removed from V and 7 bases from J, the gap between germline ends came to 11 bases. The CDR3 is 13 residues long. CDR3: CASTGRLNSPLHL. As DNA, the CDR3 is TGTGCCAGCACCGGGCGACTAAATTCACCCCTCCACCTT.

The table lists this clonotype with many counts. CDR3 residues: CASSFPGGSGNTIYF. The CDR3 DNA reads TGTGCCAGCAGTTTCCCAGGGGGCAGTGGAAACACCATATATTTT. This sequence joins TRBV12-3 or TRBV12-4 and TRBJ1-3; TRBD1 aligns across 8 bases. This CDR3 comprises 15 residues. V trimming: 3 bases; J trimming: 3 bases; junction bases outside the gene matches: 4.

Many counts were recorded for this clonotype. The rearrangement uses TRBV30 and TRBJ2-5; TRBD1 matches at 9 bases. CDR1 GTSNPN and CDR2 SVGIG come from the germline V gene (reference sequence). Losses at the gene ends were 2 bases for V and 3 bases for J; bases not matched to a gene: 4. This CDR3 is built from 14 residues. CDR3 amino acids: CAWSPWTGEETQYF. CDR3 DNA: TGTGCCTGGAGTCCCTGGACAGGGGAAGAGACCCAGTACTTC.

The chain combines TRBV5-6 with TRBJ1-1, with D unresolved. Trimming shortened V by 2 bases and J by 1 base, and 18 bases separated the two germline ends. This CDR3 is 17 amino acids long. Germline V gene data show CDR1 as SGHDT and CDR2 as YYEEEE. DNA of the CDR3: TGTGCCAGCAGCTTTTTCTCCCTTACGCGGAGGAACACTGAAGCTTTCTTT. It is translated as CASSFFSLTRRNTEAFF.

This clonotype occurred many times. V gene TRBV28 combines with J gene TRBJ2-7; D is ambiguous. CDR1 MDHEN and CDR2 SYDVKM come from the germline V gene. This CDR3 region has 14 residues. V was clipped by 6 bases and J by 3 bases, with 15 bases between them. The CDR3 protein is CASSRPDGDYEQYF. In nucleotides, the CDR3 is TGTGCCAGCAGCCGGCCGGACGGAGACTACGAGCAGTACTTC.

V is TRBV7-9 and J is TRBJ2-1; tentatively, D is TRBD2 (6 bases). The V gene's germline CDR1 is SEHNR and CDR2 FQNEAQ (reference sequence). The V end was cut by 7 bases, the J end by 7 bases, with 11 bases between. This CDR3 has 12 residues. The CDR3 reads CASTLEGNEQFF. DNA of the CDR3: TGTGCCAGCACCTTGGAGGGGAATGAGCAGTTCTTC. Based on the CDR3 plus reference TRBV7-9 and TRBJ2-1, the full variable domain is DTGVSQNPRHKITKRGQNVTFRCDPISEHNRLYWYRQTLGQGPEFLTYFQNEAQLEKSRLLSDRFSAERPKGSFSTLEIQRTEQGDSAMYLCASTLEGNEQFFGPGTRLTVL.

In this sample, this clonotype turned up a few times. The chain has TRBV15 and TRBJ1-5, with D perhaps TRBD1 (6 bases). The CDR3 totals 16 residues. Per the germline V gene, CDR1 is LNHNV and CDR2 is YYDKDF (reference sequence). The V gene lost 2 bases and the J gene lost 4 bases, with 15 bases spanning the gap. This chain's CDR3 is CATSRRWQGRNQPQHF. Here the CDR3 DNA reads TGTGCCACCAGCAGACGTTGGCAGGGGCGGAATCAGCCCCAGCATTTT.

This clonotype was observed a few times. The junction does not match germline at one end; this may be a read error. The chain uses TRBV18 and TRBJ2-5, with unresolved D. This CDR3 comprises 11 residues. CDR1 is KGHSH, CDR2 LQKENI, per germline. The CDR3 coding sequence is TGTGCCAGCTCACACCAAGGGACCCAGTACTTC. Translating gives CASSHQGTQYF.

The chain has TRBV5-5 and TRBJ1-1; 7 nucleotides line up with TRBD1. The CDR3 length is 15 residues. The germline CDR1 and CDR2 sequences are SGHKS and YYEKEE (reference sequence). The trim removed 4 bases at V and 4 bases at J, leaving 10 bases unmatched. The CDR3 DNA is TGTGCCAGCAGCGTGGAACTGCAGGGGGTCACTGAAGCTTTCTTT. Its translation is CASSVELQGVTEAFF.